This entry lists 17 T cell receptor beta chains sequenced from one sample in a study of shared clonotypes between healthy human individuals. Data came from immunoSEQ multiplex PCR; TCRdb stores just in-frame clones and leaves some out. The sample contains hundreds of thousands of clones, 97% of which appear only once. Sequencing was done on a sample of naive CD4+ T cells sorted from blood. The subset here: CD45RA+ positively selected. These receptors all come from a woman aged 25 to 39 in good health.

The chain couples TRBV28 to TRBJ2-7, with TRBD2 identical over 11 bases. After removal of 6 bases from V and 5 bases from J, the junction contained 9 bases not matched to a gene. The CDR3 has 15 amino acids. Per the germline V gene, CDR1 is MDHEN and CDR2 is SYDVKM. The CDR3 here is CASSRTSGSTHEQYF. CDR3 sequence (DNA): TGTGCCAGCAGCCGAACTAGCGGGAGTACCCACGAGCAGTACTTC.

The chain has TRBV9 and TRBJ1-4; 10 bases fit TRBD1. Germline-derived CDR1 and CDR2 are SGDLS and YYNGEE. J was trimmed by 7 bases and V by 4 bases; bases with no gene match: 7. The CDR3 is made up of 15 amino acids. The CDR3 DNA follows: TGTGCCAGCAGCATCTCCGGGACAGGGGTTGAAAAACTGTTTTTT. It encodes CASSISGTGVEKLFF.

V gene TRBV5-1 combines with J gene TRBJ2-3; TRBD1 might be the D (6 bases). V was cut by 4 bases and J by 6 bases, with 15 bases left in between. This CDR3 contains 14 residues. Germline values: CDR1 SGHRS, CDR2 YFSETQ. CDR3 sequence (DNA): TGCGCCAGCAGCCGATGGACAGAAGGGGATACGCAGTATTTT. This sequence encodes CASSRWTEGDTQYF.

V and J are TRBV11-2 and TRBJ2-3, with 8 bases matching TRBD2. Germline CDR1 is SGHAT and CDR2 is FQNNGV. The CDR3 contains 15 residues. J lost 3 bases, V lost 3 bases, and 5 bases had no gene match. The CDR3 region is CASSFLAGGTDTQYF. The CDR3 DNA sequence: TGTGCCAGCAGCTTCCTTGCGGGAGGTACAGATACGCAGTATTTT.

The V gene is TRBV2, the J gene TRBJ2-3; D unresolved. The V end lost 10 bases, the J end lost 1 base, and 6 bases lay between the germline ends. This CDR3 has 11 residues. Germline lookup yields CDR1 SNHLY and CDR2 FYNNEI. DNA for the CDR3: TGTGCCATGGAAGGCACAGATACGCAGTATTTT. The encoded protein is CAMEGTDTQYF.

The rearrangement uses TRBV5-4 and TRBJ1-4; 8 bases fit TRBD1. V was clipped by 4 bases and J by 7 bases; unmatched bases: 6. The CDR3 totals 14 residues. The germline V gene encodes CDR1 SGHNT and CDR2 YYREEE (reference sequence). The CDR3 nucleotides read TGTGCCAGCAGCGCGGACAGGGTACCTGAAAAACTGTTTTTT. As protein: CASSADRVPEKLFF.

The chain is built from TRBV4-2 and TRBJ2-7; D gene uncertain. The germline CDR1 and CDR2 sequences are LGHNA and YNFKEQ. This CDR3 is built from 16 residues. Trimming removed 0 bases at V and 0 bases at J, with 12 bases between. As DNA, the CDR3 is TGTGCCAGCAGCCAAGATGACCTCCATAGCTCCTACGAGCAGTACTTC. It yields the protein CASSQDDLHSSYEQYF.

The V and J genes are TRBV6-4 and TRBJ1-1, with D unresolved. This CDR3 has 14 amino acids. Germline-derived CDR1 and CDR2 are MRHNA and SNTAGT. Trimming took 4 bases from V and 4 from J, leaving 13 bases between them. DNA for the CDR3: TGTGCCAGCAGTGTCGACCCCCGTGCCACTGAAGCTTTCTTT. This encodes CASSVDPRATEAFF.

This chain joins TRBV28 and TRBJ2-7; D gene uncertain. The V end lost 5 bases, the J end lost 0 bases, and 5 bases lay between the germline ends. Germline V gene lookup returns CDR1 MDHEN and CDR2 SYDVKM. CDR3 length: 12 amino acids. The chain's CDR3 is CASSRGSYEQYF. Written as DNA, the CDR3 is TGTGCCAGCAGTCGAGGCTCCTACGAGCAGTACTTC.

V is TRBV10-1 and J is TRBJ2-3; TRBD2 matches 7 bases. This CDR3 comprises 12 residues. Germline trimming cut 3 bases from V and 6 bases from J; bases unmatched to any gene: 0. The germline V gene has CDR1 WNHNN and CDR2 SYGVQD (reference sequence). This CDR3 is CASSDSGDTQYF. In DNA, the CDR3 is TGCGCCAGCAGTGATAGCGGGGATACGCAGTATTTT.

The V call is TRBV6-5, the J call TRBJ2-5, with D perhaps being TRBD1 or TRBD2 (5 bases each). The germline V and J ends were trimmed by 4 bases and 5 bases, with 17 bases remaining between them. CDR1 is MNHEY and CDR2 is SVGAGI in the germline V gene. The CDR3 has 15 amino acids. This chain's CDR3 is CASSWGRDSRETQYF. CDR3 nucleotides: TGTGCCAGCAGTTGGGGACGGGATTCGAGGGAGACCCAGTACTTC.

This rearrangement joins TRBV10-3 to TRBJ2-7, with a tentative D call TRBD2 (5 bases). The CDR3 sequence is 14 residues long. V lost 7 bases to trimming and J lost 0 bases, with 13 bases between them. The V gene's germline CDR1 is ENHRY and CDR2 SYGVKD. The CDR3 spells CAINKDEGSYEQYF. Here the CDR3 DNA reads TGTGCCATCAATAAGGACGAGGGCTCCTACGAGCAGTACTTC.

CDR3 coding DNA: TGTGCCAGTAGTATATGGTATGGGACAGGGTCGGAGACCCAGTACTTC. Protein: CASSIWYGTGSETQYF. V gene TRBV19 combines with J gene TRBJ2-5; 9 positions match TRBD1. The germline V gene encodes CDR1 LNHDA and CDR2 SQIVND (reference sequence). After removal of 2 bases from V and 5 bases from J, the junction contained 9 bases not matched to a gene. There are 16 residues in the CDR3.

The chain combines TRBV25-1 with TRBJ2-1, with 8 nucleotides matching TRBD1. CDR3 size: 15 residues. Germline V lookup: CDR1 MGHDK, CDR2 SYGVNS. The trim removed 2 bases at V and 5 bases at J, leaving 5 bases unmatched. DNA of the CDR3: TGTGCCAGCAGTGAAAGGGGACAGGAGGACAATGAGCAGTTCTTC. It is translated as CASSERGQEDNEQFF.

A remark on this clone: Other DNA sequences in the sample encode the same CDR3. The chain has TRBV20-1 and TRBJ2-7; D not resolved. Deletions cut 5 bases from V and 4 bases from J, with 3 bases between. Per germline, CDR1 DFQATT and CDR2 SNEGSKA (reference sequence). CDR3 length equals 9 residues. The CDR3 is CSALYEQYF. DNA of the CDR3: TGCAGTGCTCTTTACGAGCAGTACTTC.

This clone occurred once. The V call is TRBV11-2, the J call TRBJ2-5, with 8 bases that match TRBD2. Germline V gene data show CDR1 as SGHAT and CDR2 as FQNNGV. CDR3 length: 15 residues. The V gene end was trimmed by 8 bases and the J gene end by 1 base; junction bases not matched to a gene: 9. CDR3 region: CASAWSGGVQETQYF. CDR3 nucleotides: TGTGCCAGCGCCTGGTCGGGAGGGGTCCAAGAGACCCAGTACTTC.

CDR3 residues: CASSLALSGGYYTQYF. The CDR3 nucleotides are TGTGCCAGCAGCTTAGCCCTCTCCGGGGGATATTATACGCAGTATTTT. The chain couples TRBV7-6 to TRBJ2-3; weak D call: TRBD2 (6 bases). The V gene's germline CDR1 is SGHVS and CDR2 FNYEAQ. V lost 0 bases to trimming and J lost 7 bases, with 17 bases between them. The length of the CDR3 is 16 residues. Together with reference TRBV7-6 and TRBJ2-3, the CDR3 gives the full variable domain: GAGVSQSPRYKVTKRGQDVALRCDPISGHVSLYWYRQALGQGPEFLTYFNYEAQQDKSGLPNDRFSAERPEGSISTLTIQRTEQRDSAMYRCASSLALSGGYYTQYFGPGTRLTVL.